The entry below gives a single T cell receptor (beta chain) sequence along with its context. Antigen: not known. The germline V gene has CDR1 LNHDA and CDR2 SQIVND (reference sequence). V was pared by 2 bases and J by 7 bases, with 4 bases of the junction left unmatched. The CDR3 spans 16 residues. The donors comprised healthy bone marrow donors. This sample stems from a study of cytomegalovirus exposure and HLA in healthy donors. Broader study findings: A few V segments could not be told apart, such as TRBV6-2 and TRBV6-3, and were left out. Earlier analysis found most TCR beta V segments productive about 90% or about 30% of the time. There were about 160 TCR beta chains listed as cytomegalovirus-associated.

The PCR contained 60 Vbeta and 13 Jbeta primers. Sequencing was performed with immunoSEQ multiplex PCR; in TCRdb, only in-frame clones are kept and a portion is missing. The repertoire holds roughly 170,000 clones, with 75% to 85% as singletons. The chain employs TRBV19 and TRBJ2-1, with TRBD2 identical over 14 bases. Sequencing used PBMCs. The receptor's source is a girl aged 2-10 years in good health and CMV-seropositive. This chain's CDR3 is CASSISWTSGRNEQFF. CDR3 DNA sequence: TGTGCCAGTAGTATAAGTTGGACTAGCGGGAGGAATGAGCAGTTCTTC.